This entry concerns a single TCR beta chain. As yet, its antigen is unknown. As to treatment: roughly 20 received Ad26.COV2.S at low or high dose, single or two shots; 5 received placebo; per-sample allocation not given. Sampling was done on day 63 after the first vaccine or placebo injection. The study used a vaccine consisting of an Ad26 vector that expressed Wuhan-strain SARS-CoV-2 spike. Libraries were prepared by immunoSEQ multiplex PCR; TCRdb keeps only in-frame clonotypes and omits some of them. The data hold about 250,000 clones, with roughly 86% observed a single time. The CDR3 contains 14 residues. Trimming left V 5 bases short and J 12 bases short, with 20 bases between. From germline, CDR1 is LGHNA and CDR2 YNFKEQ. This sample stems from a study of Ad26.COV2.S vaccination and SARS-CoV-2 variants. At the level of the study: Recipients of Ad26.COV2.S got it intramuscularly, once or twice 56 days apart.

General study findings and limits: Vaccine and placebo recipients had similar non-spike TCR breadth. Measures of TCR breadth and depth may have fallen short of total T cell responses.

The material was peripheral blood, obtained in a trial of Ad26.COV2.S vaccine versus placebo. The V call is TRBV4-2, the J call TRBJ2-4; no reliable D call. This receptor was identified in a person between 18 and 65 years old who received the Ad26.COV2.S COVID-19 vaccine or a placebo. This CDR3 reads CASSSSGSVWNQYF. The CDR3 DNA follows: TGTGCCAGCAGCTCGAGTGGAAGCGTCTGGAATCAGTACTTC.